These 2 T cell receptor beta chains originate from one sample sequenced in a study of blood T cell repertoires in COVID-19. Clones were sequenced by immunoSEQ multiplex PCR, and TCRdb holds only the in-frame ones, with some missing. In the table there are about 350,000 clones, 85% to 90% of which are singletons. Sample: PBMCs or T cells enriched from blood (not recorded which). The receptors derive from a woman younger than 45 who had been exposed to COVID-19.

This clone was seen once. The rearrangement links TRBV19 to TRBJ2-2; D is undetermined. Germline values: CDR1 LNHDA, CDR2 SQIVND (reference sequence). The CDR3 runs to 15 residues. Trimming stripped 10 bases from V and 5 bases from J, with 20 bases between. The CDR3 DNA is TGTGCCACCGGAGTTTTGCGGCAACTGACCGGGGAGCTGTTTTTT. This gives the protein CATGVLRQLTGELFF.

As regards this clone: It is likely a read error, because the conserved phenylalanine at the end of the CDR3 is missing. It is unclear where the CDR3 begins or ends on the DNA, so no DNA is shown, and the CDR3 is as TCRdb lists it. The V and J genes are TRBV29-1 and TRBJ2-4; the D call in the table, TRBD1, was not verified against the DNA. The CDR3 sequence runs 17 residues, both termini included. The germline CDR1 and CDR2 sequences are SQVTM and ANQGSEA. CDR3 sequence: CSVEDHRRDRGREMVVL.